The 5 T cell receptor beta chains reported below all come from one sample, sequenced in a study of T cells in Graves' hyperthyroidism and ophthalmopathy. Authors of the study amplified TCR beta CDR3 regions from RNA transcripts. HTBI primers were employed in a first-round RT-PCR of the TCR CDR3. TCRdb analysed the multiplex PCR reads with MiXCR anew, one entry per CDR3 protein. The sample includes 400,000 to 550,000 distinct CDR3 sequences, approximately 15% of them seen just once. Sequenced sample: blood. The receptor source for this set is a woman under 30 with Graves' hyperthyroidism.

This chain joins TRBV2 and TRBJ2-2; 8 bases align to TRBD2. The CDR3 has 15 amino acids. Trimming took 6 bases from V and 4 from J; bases not matched to a gene: 7. Per germline, CDR1 SNHLY and CDR2 FYNNEI. CDR3 nucleotides: TGTGCCAGCAGAGTCCGAAGCGGGGGCACCGGGGAGCTGTTTTTT. Protein: CASRVRSGGTGELFF.

In this sample, this clonotype turned up a few times. The V call is TRBV10-2, the J call TRBJ1-2, with 12 bases lining up with TRBD1. Germline CDR1 is WSHSY and CDR2 is SAAADI. The trim removed 3 bases at V and 8 bases at J, leaving 7 bases unmatched. This CDR3 contains 15 residues. CDR3 DNA sequence: TGCGCCAGCAGTGACCCCGGGACAGGGGGCGCGGGCTACACCTTC. Its translation is CASSDPGTGGAGYTF.

This clonotype was counted only a few times. The chain couples TRBV20-1 to TRBJ1-4; 7 bases map to TRBD1. The CDR3 is made up of 13 amino acids. CDR1 is DFQATT, CDR2 SNEGSKA, per germline (reference sequence). With V trimmed by 2 bases and J by 6 bases, 3 bases remained unmatched. DNA of the CDR3: TGCAGTGCTAGATGGCAGGGGGATGAAAAACTGTTTTTT. Encoded protein: CSARWQGDEKLFF.

This clonotype was seen many times. The CDR3: CASSEAITSGKSYEQYV. DNA of the CDR3: TGTGCCAGCAGTGAAGCGATCACTAGCGGGAAGTCCTACGAGCAGTACGTC. This chain connects TRBV6-1 to TRBJ2-7, with TRBD2 matching 10 bases. The CDR3 length is 17 residues. V trimming: 0 bases; J trimming: 1 base; junction bases outside the gene matches: 6. Germline V lookup: CDR1 MNHNS, CDR2 SASEGT.

This clonotype has a count of ten or more. The rearrangement links TRBV10-3 to TRBJ1-4; no clear D gene. Germline CDR1 reads ENHRY; CDR2 reads SYGVKD. Trimming took off 0 bases at V and 2 bases at J, with 4 bases between the two ends. The CDR3 runs to 14 residues. This CDR3 reads CAISESRTNEKLFF. CDR3 bases: TGTGCCATCAGTGAGTCTAGGACTAATGAAAAACTGTTTTTT.